Shown below are 7 T cell receptor beta chains from a single sample sequenced in a study of low-dose radiotherapy and immunotherapy resistance in tumors. TRAV- and TRBV-specific primers were used for first-strand cDNA, which covered alpha and beta chains. Amplification of TCRs used a constant-region primer and V-primer adapter for about 18 PCR cycles. MiXCR, run by TCRdb on the reads, gives a single entry per CDR3 protein. The table records roughly 8,700 distinct CDR3 sequences, around 63% of them present only once. These receptors were obtained from a human donor with advanced metastatic prostate, ovarian, gallbladder or colorectal cancer (not recorded which). This table probably holds off-target reads from a library built for another chain.

V gene TRBV28 combines with J gene TRBJ2-1; D is uncertain. The V gene lost 7 bases and the J gene lost 9 bases, with 10 bases spanning the gap. CDR3 size: 11 residues. Germline CDR1 reads MDHEN; CDR2 reads SYDVKM. The CDR3, as DNA: TGTGCCAGCACGGGTTGGGGTGAGCAGTTCTTC. Translated: CASTGWGEQFF.

V and J are TRBV5-6 and TRBJ2-1, with 8 bases fitting TRBD2. The CDR3 sequence is 16 residues long. CDR1 is SGHDT, CDR2 YYEEEE, per germline. The ends lost 0 bases at V and 5 bases at J; junction bases unmatched: 7. The CDR3 is CASSLELADRNNEQFF. CDR3 coding DNA: TGTGCCAGCAGCTTGGAACTAGCGGATAGGAACAATGAGCAGTTCTTC. The full variable domain, rest sourced from reference TRBV5-6 and TRBJ2-1, is DAGVTQSPTHLIKTRGQQVTLRCSPKSGHDTVSWYQQALGQGPQFIFQYYEEEERQRGNFPDRFSGHQFPNYSSELNVNALLLGDSALYLCASSLELADRNNEQFFGPGTRLTVL.

This clonotype was counted once. V is TRBV12-3 or TRBV12-4 and J is TRBJ1-5, with 7 bases lining up with TRBD1. V was pared by 5 bases and J by 4 bases, with 5 bases of the junction left unmatched. This CDR3 contains 14 residues. Here the CDR3 reads CASSHTGVNQPQHF. DNA for the CDR3: TGTGCCAGCAGTCATACAGGGGTTAATCAGCCCCAGCATTTT.

The V call is TRBV6-8, the J call TRBJ2-1, with TRBD2 identical over 10 bases. The V segment lost 2 bases and the J segment 3 bases; nucleotides outside the gene matches: 4. In germline, CDR1 is MNHGY, CDR2 SAAAGT. The CDR3 consists of 16 residues. The CDR3 here is CASSYRSGRDYNEQFF. In DNA form, the CDR3 reads TGTGCCAGCAGTTACCGGAGCGGGAGGGACTACAATGAGCAGTTCTTC.

The chain links TRBV28 to TRBJ1-1; D perhaps matches TRBD1 (5 bases). Trimming took off 5 bases at V and 4 bases at J, with 20 bases between the two ends. Germline-derived CDR1 and CDR2 are MDHEN and SYDVKM. The length of the CDR3 is 16 residues. DNA of the CDR3: TGTGCCAGCAGTCCCTCCGGAAAGGGGAGGTCCACTGAAGCTTTCTTT. Translated, it gives CASSPSGKGRSTEAFF.

The V call is TRBV5-4, the J call TRBJ2-2; unclear D gene. Germline CDR1 SGHNT, CDR2 YYREEE (reference sequence). With 0 bases removed from V and 3 bases from J, the gap between germline ends came to 9 bases. The CDR3 has 15 residues. Written as DNA, the CDR3 is TGTGCCAGCAGCTTGGGTATGGGGTACACCGGGGAGCTGTTTTTT. Its protein is CASSLGMGYTGELFF.

The CDR3 reads CAISETRANYGYTF. In DNA form, the CDR3 reads TGTGCCATCAGTGAGACCAGGGCTAACTATGGCTACACCTTC. The rearrangement links TRBV10-3 to TRBJ1-2; perhaps TRBD1 as D (5 bases). The V end was cut by 2 bases, the J end by 0 bases, with 7 bases between. CDR3 size: 14 residues. Per germline, CDR1 ENHRY and CDR2 SYGVKD.